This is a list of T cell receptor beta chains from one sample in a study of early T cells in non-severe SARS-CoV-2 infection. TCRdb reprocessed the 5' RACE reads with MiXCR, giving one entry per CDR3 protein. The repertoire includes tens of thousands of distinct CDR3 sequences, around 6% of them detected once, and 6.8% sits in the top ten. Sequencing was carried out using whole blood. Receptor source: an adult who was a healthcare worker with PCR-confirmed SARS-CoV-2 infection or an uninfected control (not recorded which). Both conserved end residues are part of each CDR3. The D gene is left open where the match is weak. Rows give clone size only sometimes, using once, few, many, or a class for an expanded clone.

CDR3 DNA: TGTGCCAGCAGCCGGCGAGGTTTGGCCGGGACAGGGTCCTACGAGCAGTACTTC; CDR3 protein: CASSRRGLAGTGSYEQYF; clone size: many; D gene: TRBD1; V gene: TRBV14; J gene: TRBJ2-7
CDR3 DNA: TGTGCCAGCAGCAGGGACAGGGGGCGCCTAGATACGCAGTATTTT; CDR3 protein: CASSRDRGRLDTQYF; clone size: many; D gene: TRBD1; V gene: TRBV7-2; J gene: TRBJ2-3
CDR3 DNA: TGCAGCGCTTCTCAGGGGGTAACTCAGCCCCAGCATTTT; CDR3 protein: CSASQGVTQPQHF; clone size: NA; D gene: TRBD1; V gene: TRBV29-1; J gene: TRBJ1-5
CDR3 DNA: TGTGCCAGCCTCGGGGGGACCTCCTACAATGAGCAGTTCTTC; CDR3 protein: CASLGGTSYNEQFF; clone size: many; D gene: TRBD2; V gene: TRBV6-1; J gene: TRBJ2-1
CDR3 DNA: TGTGCCAGCAGTTTGGGGCAGGGTCGCCAAGAGACCCAGTACTTC; CDR3 protein: CASSLGQGRQETQYF; clone size: many; D gene: NA; V gene: TRBV28; J gene: TRBJ2-5
CDR3 DNA: TGCAGTGCCTTAGGGGAGACGAACACCGGGGAGCTGTTTTTT; CDR3 protein: CSALGETNTGELFF; clone size: NA; D gene: NA; V gene: TRBV20-1; J gene: TRBJ2-2
CDR3 DNA: TGTGCCAGCCGCCGTGGACAGGGGGCCACTGAAGCTTTCTTT; CDR3 protein: CASRRGQGATEAFF; clone size: many; D gene: TRBD1; V gene: TRBV3-1; J gene: TRBJ1-1
CDR3 DNA: TGTGCCAGCCTTGGACTCGCCGGCTACGAGCAGTACTTC; CDR3 protein: CASLGLAGYEQYF; clone size: few; D gene: NA; V gene: TRBV11-2; J gene: TRBJ2-7
CDR3 DNA: TGTGCCAGTACACTCGGGAGGGGACAGGGGTGGAGGGAGACCCAGTACTTC; CDR3 protein: CASTLGRGQGWRETQYF; clone size: many; D gene: TRBD1; V gene: TRBV7-2; J gene: TRBJ2-5
CDR3 DNA: TGTGCCACTAGACAGGGGTCCTACGAGCAGTACTTC; CDR3 protein: CATRQGSYEQYF; clone size: NA; D gene: TRBD1; V gene: TRBV15; J gene: TRBJ2-7
CDR3 DNA: TGCAGTGCCAGGGTGGGACTCAACACCGGGGAGCTGTTTTTT; CDR3 protein: CSARVGLNTGELFF; clone size: few; D gene: NA; V gene: TRBV20-1; J gene: TRBJ2-2
CDR3 DNA: TGTGCCAGCAGCCTAGTTGTTGGGGCCAACGTCCTGACTTTC; CDR3 protein: CASSLVVGANVLTF; clone size: many; D gene: NA; V gene: TRBV7-9; J gene: TRBJ2-6
CDR3 DNA: TGCGCCAGCAGCCAAAGCTATACAGGGTCCTACAATGAGCAGTTCTTC; CDR3 protein: CASSQSYTGSYNEQFF; clone size: many; D gene: NA; V gene: TRBV4-1; J gene: TRBJ2-1
CDR3 DNA: TGTGCCAGCTCCGGACAGAGTGGCACCGGGGAGCTGTTTTTT; CDR3 protein: CASSGQSGTGELFF; clone size: NA; D gene: NA; V gene: TRBV18; J gene: TRBJ2-2
CDR3 DNA: TGTGCCAGCAGCCGCACCGGGACTAGCGGATACAATGAGCAGTTCTTC; CDR3 protein: CASSRTGTSGYNEQFF; clone size: NA; D gene: TRBD2; V gene: TRBV4-2; J gene: TRBJ2-1
CDR3 DNA: TGTGCCAGCCCGGTGGCAACTAATGAAAAACTGTTTTTT; CDR3 protein: CASPVATNEKLFF; clone size: NA; D gene: NA; V gene: TRBV6-7; J gene: TRBJ1-4
CDR3 DNA: TGTGCCACTGCGCTGACAGTCCTCTATGGCTACACCTTC; CDR3 protein: CATALTVLYGYTF; clone size: many; D gene: NA; V gene: TRBV12-3/TRBV12-4; J gene: TRBJ1-2
CDR3 DNA: TGCAGTGCTCGAAGACTAGCGGGGGAGATAGAGACCCAGTACTTC; CDR3 protein: CSARRLAGEIETQYF; clone size: many; D gene: TRBD2; V gene: TRBV20-1; J gene: TRBJ2-5
CDR3 DNA: TGTGCCAGCAGTTACGTCCACGGGGGATCCTATGGCTACACCTTC; CDR3 protein: CASSYVHGGSYGYTF; clone size: few; D gene: NA; V gene: TRBV6-5; J gene: TRBJ1-2
CDR3 DNA: TGTGCCAGCAGTATTCGACTAGCGGGAGTGGAGACCCAGTACTTC; CDR3 protein: CASSIRLAGVETQYF; clone size: many; D gene: TRBD2; V gene: TRBV27; J gene: TRBJ2-5
CDR3 DNA: TGTGCCAGCAGTGCTTACTCCGGGACAGATACGCAGTATTTT; CDR3 protein: CASSAYSGTDTQYF; clone size: many; D gene: NA; V gene: TRBV2; J gene: TRBJ2-3
CDR3 DNA: TGTGCCAGCAGTTACGGGCCGCCAGGGCTTAGAGACGAGCAGTACTTC; CDR3 protein: CASSYGPPGLRDEQYF; clone size: many; D gene: NA; V gene: TRBV6-5; J gene: TRBJ2-7